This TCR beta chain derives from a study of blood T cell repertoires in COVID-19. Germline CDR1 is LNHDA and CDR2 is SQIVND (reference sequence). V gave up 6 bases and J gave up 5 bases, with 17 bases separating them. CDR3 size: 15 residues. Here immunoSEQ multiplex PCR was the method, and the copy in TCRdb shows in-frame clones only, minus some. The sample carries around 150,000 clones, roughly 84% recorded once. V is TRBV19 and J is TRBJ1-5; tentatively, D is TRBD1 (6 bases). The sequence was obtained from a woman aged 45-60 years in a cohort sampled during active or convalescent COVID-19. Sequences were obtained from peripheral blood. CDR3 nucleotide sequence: TGTGCCAGTAGCCGACAGGTTTCTCGGGATCAGCCCCAGCATTTT. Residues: CASSRQVSRDQPQHF.